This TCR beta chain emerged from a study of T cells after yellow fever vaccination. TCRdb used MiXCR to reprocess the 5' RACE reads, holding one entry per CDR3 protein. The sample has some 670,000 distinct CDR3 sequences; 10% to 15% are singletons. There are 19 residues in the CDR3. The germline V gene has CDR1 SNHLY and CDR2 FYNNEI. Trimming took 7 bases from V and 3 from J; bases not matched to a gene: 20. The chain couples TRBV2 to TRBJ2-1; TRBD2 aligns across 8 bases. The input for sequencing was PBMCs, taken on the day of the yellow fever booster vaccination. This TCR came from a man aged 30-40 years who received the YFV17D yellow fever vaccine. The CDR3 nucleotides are TGTGCCAGCAACGGGGGGGGCAGGGGTGTGAGCGGCAGCTACAATGAGCAGTTCTTC. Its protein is CASNGGGRGVSGSYNEQFF.